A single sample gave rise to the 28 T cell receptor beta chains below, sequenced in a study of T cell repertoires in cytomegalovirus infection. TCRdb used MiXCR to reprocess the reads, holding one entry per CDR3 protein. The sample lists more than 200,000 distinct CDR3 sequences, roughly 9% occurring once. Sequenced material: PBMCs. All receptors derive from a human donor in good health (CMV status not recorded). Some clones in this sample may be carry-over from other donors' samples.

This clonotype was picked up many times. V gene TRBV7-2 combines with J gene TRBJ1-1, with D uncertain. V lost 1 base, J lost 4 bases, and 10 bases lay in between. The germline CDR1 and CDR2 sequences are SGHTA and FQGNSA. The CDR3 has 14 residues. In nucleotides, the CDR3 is TGTGCCAGCAGCTTAGATTCGGGTATCACTGAAGCTTTCTTT. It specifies CASSLDSGITEAFF.

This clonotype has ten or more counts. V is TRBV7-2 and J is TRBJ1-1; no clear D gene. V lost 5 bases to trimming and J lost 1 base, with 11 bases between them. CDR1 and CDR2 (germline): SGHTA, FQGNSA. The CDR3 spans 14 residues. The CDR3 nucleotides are TGTGCCAGCAGCCCGTCTACAGCGAACACTGAAGCTTTCTTT. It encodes CASSPSTANTEAFF.

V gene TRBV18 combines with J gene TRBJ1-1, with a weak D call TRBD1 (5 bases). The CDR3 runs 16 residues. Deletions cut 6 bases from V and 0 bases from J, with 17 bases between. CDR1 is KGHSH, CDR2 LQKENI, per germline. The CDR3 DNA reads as TGTGCCAGCTCGGTAATAGAAACAGGATTGAACACTGAAGCTTTCTTT. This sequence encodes CASSVIETGLNTEAFF.

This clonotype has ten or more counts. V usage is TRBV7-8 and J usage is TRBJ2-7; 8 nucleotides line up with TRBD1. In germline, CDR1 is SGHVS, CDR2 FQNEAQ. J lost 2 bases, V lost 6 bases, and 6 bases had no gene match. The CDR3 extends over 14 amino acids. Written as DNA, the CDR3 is TGTGCCAGCAGTCAAGACAGGGGTGCCTACGAGCAGTACTTC. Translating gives CASSQDRGAYEQYF. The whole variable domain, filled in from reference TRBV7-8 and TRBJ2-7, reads GAGVSQSPRYKVAKRGQDVALRCDPISGHVSLFWYQQALGQGPEFLTYFQNEAQLDKSGLPSDRFFAERPEGSVSTLKIQRTQQEDSAVYLCASSQDRGAYEQYFGPGTRLTVT.

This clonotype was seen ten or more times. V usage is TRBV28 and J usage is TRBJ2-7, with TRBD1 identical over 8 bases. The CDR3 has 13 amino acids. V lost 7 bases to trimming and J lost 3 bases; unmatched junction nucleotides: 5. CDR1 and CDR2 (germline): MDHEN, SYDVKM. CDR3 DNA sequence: TGTGCCAGCATTCTTGGGACAGGCTACGAGCAGTACTTC. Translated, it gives CASILGTGYEQYF. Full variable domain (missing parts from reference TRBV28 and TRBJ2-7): DVKVTQSSRYLVKRTGEKVFLECVQDMDHENMFWYRQDPGLGLRLIYFSYDVKMKEKGDIPEGYSVSREKKERFSLILESASTNQTSMYLCASILGTGYEQYFGPGTRLTVT.

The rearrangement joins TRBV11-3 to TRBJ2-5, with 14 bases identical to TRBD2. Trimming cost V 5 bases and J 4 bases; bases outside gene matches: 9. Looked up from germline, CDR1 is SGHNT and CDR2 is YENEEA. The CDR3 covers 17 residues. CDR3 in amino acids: CASSPLRGTSGGETQYF. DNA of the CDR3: TGTGCCAGCAGCCCCCTACGTGGGACTAGCGGGGGAGAGACCCAGTACTTC.

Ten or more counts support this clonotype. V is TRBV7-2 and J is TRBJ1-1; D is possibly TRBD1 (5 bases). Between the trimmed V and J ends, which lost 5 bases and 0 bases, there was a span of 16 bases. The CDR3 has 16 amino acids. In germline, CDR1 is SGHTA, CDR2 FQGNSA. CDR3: CASSRDRLGLNTEAFF. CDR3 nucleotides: TGTGCCAGCAGCCGGGACCGTCTCGGACTGAACACTGAAGCTTTCTTT.

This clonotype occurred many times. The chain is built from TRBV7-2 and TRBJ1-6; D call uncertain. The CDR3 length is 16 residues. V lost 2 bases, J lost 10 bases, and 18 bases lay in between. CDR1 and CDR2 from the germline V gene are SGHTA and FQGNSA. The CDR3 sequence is CASSLSGQAPFSPLHF. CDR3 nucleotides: TGTGCCAGCAGCTTAAGTGGCCAGGCCCCTTTCTCACCCCTCCACTTT.

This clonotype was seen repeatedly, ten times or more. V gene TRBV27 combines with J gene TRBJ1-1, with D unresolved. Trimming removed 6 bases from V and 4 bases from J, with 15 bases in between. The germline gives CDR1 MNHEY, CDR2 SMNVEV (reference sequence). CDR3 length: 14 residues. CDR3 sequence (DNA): TGTGCCAGCAGCTTCGGGGATGCGCGCACTGAAGCTTTCTTT. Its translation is CASSFGDARTEAFF.

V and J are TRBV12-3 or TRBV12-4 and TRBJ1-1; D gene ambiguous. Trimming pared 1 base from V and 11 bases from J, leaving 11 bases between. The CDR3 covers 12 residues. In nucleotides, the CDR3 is TGTGCCAGCAGTTTAGAAGGAAATACGGCTTTCTTT. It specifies CASSLEGNTAFF.

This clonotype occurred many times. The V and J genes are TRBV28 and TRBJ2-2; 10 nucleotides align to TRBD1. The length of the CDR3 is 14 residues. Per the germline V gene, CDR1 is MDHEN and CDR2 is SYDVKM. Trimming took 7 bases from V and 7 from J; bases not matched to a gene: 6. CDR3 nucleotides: TGTGCCAGCACTCGACAGGGGGCGATCGGGGAGCTGTTTTTT. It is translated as CASTRQGAIGELFF.

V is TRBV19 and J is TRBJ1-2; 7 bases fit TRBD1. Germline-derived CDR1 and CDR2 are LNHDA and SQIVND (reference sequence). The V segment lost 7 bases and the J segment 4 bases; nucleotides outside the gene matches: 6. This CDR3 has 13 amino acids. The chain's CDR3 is CASTGTATYGYTF. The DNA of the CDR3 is TGTGCCAGTACCGGGACAGCTACCTATGGCTACACCTTC.

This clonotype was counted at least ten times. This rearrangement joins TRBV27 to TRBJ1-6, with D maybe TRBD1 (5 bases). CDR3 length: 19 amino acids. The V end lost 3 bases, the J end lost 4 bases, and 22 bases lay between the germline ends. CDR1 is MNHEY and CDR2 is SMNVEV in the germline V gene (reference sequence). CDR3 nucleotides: TGTGCCAGCAGTTTGGTGGGAAGGGGTCTTACTCTATATAATTCACCCCTCCACTTT. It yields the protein CASSLVGRGLTLYNSPLHF.

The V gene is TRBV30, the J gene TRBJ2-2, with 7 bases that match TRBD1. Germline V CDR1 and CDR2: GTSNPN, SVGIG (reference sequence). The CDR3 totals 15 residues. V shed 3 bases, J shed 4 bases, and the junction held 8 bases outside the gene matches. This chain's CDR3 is CAWSRDSASTGELFF. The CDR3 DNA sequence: TGTGCCTGGAGCCGGGACAGTGCCAGCACCGGGGAGCTGTTTTTT.

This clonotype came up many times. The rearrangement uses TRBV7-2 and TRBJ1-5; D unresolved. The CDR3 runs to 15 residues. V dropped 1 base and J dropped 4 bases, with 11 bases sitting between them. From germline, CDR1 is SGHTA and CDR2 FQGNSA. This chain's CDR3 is CASSLGPLENQPQHF. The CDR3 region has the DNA TGTGCCAGCAGCTTAGGACCTCTCGAGAATCAGCCCCAGCATTTT.

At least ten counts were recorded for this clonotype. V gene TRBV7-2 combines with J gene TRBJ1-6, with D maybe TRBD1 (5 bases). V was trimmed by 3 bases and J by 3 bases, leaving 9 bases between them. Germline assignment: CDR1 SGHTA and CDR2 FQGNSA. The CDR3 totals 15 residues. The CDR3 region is CASSFSGSYNSPLHF. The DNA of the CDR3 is TGTGCCAGCAGCTTTTCAGGGAGCTATAATTCACCCCTCCACTTT.

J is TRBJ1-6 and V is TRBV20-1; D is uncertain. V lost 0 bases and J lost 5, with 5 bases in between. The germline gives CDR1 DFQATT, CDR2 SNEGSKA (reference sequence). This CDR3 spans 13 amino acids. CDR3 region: CSAREVNNSPLHF. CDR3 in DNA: TGCAGTGCTAGAGAAGTAAATAATTCACCCCTCCACTTT.

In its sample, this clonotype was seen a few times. CDR3 sequence (DNA): TGCAGCGCTTATTTGAACACTGAAGCTTTCTTT. Translating it yields CSAYLNTEAFF. The J gene is TRBJ1-1, the V gene TRBV29-1; D is unresolved. Germline CDR1 SQVTM, CDR2 ANQGSEA. Trimming took off 7 bases at V and 0 bases at J, with 6 bases between the two ends. This CDR3 is 11 amino acids long.

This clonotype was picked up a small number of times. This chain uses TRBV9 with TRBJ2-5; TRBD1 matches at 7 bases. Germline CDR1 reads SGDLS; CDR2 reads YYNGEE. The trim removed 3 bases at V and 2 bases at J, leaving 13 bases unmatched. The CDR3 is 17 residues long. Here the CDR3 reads CASSAGPPGTAQETQYF. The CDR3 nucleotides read TGTGCCAGCAGCGCGGGCCCTCCCGGGACAGCTCAAGAGACCCAGTACTTC. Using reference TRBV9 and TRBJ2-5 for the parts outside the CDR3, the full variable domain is DSGVTQTPKHLITATGQRVTLRCSPRSGDLSVYWYQQSLDQGLQFLIQYYNGEERAKGNILERFSAQQFPDLHSELNLSSLELGDSALYFCASSAGPPGTAQETQYFGPGTRLLVL.

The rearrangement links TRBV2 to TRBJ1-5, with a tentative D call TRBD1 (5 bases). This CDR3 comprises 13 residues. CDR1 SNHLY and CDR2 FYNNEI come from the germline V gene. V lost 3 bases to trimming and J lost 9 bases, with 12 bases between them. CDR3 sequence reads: CASSDSGGRPQHF. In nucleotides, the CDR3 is TGTGCCAGCAGTGACAGCGGGGGAAGGCCCCAGCATTTT.

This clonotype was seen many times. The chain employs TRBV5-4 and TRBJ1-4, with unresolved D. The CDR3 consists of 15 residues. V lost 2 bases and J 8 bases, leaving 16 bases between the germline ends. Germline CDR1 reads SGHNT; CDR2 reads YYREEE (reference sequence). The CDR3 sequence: CASSLRGPPEEKLFF. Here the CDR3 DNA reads TGTGCCAGCAGCTTAAGAGGGCCACCAGAAGAAAAACTGTTTTTT.

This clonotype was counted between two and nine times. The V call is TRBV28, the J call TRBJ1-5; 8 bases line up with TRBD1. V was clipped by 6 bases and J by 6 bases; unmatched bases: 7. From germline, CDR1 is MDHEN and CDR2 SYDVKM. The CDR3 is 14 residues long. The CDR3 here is CASRSGGLGQPQHF. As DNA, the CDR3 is TGTGCCAGCAGATCAGGGGGCCTCGGTCAGCCCCAGCATTTT.

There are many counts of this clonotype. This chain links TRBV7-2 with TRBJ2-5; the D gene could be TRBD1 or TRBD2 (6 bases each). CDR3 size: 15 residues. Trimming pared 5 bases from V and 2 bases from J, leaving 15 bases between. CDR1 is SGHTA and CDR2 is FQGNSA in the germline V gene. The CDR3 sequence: CASSPGWGAQETQYF. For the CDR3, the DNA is TGTGCCAGCAGCCCTGGATGGGGGGCGCAAGAGACCCAGTACTTC.

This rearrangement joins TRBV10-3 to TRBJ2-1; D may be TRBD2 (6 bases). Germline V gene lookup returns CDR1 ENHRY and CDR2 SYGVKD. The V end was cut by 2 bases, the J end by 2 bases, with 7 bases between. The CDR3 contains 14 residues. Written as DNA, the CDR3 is TGTGCCATCAGTGAGGGGGAGGCCTACAATGAGCAGTTCTTC. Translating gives CAISEGEAYNEQFF.

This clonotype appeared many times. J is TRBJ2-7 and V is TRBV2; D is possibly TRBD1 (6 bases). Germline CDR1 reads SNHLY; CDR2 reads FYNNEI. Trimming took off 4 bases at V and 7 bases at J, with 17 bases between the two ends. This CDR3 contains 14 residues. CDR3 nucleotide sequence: TGTGCCAGCAGTGTGGGCAGGGGTCTGGGGGAGCAGTACTTC. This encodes CASSVGRGLGEQYF. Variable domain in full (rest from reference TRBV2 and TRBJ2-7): EPEVTQTPSHQVTQMGQEVILRCVPISNHLYFYWYRQILGQKVEFLVSFYNNEISEKSEIFDDQFSVERPDGSNFTLKIRSTKLEDSAMYFCASSVGRGLGEQYFGPGTRLTVT.

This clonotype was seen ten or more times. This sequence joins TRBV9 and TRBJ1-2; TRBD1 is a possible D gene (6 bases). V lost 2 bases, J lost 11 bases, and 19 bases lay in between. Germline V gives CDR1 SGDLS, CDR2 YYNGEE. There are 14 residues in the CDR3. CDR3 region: CASSVGTGTKEYTF. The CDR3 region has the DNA TGTGCCAGCAGCGTGGGGACGGGGACAAAAGAGTACACCTTC.

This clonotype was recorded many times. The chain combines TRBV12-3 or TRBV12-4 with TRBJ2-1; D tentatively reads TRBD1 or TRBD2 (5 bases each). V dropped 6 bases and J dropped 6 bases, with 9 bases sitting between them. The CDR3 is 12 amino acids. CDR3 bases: TGTGCCAGCAGGGGGGAAGGCAATGAGCAGTTCTTC. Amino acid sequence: CASRGEGNEQFF.

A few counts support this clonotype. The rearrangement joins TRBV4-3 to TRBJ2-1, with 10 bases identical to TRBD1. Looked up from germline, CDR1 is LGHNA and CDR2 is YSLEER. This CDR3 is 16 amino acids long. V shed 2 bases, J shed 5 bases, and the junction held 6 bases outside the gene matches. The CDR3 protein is CASSQIDRGRHNEQFF. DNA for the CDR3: TGCGCCAGCAGCCAAATTGACAGGGGGCGGCACAATGAGCAGTTCTTC.